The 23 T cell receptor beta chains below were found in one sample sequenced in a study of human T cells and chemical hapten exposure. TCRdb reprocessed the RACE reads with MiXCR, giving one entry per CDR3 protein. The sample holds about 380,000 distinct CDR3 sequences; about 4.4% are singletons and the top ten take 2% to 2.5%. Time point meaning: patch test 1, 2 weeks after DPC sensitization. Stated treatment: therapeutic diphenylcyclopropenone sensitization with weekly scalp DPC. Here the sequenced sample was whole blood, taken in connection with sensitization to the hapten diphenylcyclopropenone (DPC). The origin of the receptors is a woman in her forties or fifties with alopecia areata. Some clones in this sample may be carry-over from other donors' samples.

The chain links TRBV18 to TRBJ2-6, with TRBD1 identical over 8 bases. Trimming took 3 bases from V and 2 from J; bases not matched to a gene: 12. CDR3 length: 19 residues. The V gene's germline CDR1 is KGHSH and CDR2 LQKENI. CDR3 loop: CASSPIGQGAGTGANVLTF. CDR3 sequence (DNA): TGTGCCAGCTCACCGATTGGACAGGGCGCGGGGACTGGGGCCAACGTCCTGACTTTC.

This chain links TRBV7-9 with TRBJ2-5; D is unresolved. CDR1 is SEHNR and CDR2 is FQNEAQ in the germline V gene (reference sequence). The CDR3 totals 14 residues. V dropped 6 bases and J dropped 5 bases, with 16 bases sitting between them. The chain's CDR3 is CASRTQLPTETQYF. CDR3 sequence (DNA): TGTGCCAGCAGGACCCAGCTTCCTACGGAGACCCAGTACTTC.

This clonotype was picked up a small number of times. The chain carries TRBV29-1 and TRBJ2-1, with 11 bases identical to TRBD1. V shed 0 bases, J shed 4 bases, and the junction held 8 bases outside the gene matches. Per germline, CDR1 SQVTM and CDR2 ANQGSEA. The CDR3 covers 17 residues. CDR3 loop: CSVEDLTGTGGYNEQFF. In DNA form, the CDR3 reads TGCAGCGTTGAAGATCTAACCGGGACAGGGGGGTACAATGAGCAGTTCTTC.

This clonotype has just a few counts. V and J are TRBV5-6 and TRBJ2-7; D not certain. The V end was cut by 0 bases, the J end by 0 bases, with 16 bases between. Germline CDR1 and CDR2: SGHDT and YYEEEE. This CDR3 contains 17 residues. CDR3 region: CASSLALRSLSSYEQYF. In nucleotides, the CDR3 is TGTGCCAGCAGCTTGGCCCTCCGCTCACTTAGCTCCTACGAGCAGTACTTC.

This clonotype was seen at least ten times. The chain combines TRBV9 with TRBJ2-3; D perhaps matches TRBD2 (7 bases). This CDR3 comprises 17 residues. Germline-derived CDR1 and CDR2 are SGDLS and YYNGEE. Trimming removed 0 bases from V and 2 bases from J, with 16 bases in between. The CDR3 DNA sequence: TGTGCCAGCAGCGTAGAGGGAGGGGGGTCTGCCACAGATACGCAGTATTTT. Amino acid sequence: CASSVEGGGSATDTQYF.

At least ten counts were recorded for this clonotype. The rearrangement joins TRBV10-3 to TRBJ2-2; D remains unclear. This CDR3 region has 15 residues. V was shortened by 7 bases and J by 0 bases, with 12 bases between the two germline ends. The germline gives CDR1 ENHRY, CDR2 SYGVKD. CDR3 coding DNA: TGTGCCATCAAAGGCAGCACTACGAACACCGGGGAGCTGTTTTTT. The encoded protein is CAIKGSTTNTGELFF.

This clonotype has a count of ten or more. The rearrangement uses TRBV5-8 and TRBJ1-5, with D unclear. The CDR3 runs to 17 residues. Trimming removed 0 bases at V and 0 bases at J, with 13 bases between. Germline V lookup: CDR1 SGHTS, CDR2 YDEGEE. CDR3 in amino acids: CASSLGTPRSSNQPQHF. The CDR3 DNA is TGTGCCAGCAGCTTGGGGACCCCTAGGAGTAGCAATCAGCCCCAGCATTTT.

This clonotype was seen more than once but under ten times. The CDR3 sequence is CASSEARGRSYEQYF. DNA for the CDR3: TGTGCCAGCAGTGAAGCTAGAGGGAGATCCTACGAGCAGTACTTC. The chain couples TRBV6-1 to TRBJ2-7, with D perhaps TRBD2 (5 bases). CDR1 is MNHNS, CDR2 SASEGT, per germline. This CDR3 comprises 15 residues. V dropped 0 bases and J dropped 1 base, with 10 bases sitting between them.

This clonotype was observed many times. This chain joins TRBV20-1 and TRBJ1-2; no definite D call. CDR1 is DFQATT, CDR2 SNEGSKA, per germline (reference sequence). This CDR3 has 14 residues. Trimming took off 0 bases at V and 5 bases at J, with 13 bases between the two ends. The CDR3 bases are TGCAGTGCTAGAGATGCGGTCTTTTCGTATGGCTACACCTTC. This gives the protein CSARDAVFSYGYTF.

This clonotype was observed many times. The CDR3 DNA sequence: TGTGCCAGCAGTGGGGACGGTCAAGAGACCCAGTACTTC. Translating gives CASSGDGQETQYF. The chain combines TRBV2 with TRBJ2-5; D may correspond to TRBD1 or TRBD2 (5 bases each). V gave up 4 bases and J gave up 2 bases, with 8 bases separating them. Germline V gene lookup returns CDR1 SNHLY and CDR2 FYNNEI. The CDR3 contains 13 residues.

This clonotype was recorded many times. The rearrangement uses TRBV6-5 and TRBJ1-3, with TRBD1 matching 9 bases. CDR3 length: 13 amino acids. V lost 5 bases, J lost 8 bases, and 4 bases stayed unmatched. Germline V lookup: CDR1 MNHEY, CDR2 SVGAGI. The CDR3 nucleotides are TGTGCCAGCAGTCGGGACAGGGTGGACACCATATATTTT. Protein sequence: CASSRDRVDTIYF.

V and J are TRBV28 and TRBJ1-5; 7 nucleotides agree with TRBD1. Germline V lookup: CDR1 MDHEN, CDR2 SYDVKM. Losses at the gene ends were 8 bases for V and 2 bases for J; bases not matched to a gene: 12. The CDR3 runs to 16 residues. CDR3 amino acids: CASRGDRRGGNQPQHF. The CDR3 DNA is TGTGCCAGCCGTGGGGATCGCAGGGGGGGCAATCAGCCCCAGCATTTT. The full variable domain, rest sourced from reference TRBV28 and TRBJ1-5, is DVKVTQSSRYLVKRTGEKVFLECVQDMDHENMFWYRQDPGLGLRLIYFSYDVKMKEKGDIPEGYSVSREKKERFSLILESASTNQTSMYLCASRGDRRGGNQPQHFGDGTRLSIL.

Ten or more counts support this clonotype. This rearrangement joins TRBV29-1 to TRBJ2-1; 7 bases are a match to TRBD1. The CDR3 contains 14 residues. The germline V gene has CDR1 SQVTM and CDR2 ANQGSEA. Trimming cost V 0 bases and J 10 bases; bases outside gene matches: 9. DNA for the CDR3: TGCAGCGTTGAAGATAAAAGGGGGCCGCGGGAGCAGTTCTTC. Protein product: CSVEDKRGPREQFF.

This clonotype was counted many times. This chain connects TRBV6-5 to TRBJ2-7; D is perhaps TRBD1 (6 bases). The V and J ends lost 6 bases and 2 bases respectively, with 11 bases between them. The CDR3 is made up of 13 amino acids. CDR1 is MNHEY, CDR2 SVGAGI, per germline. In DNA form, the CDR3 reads TGTGCCAGCAGCCGGGACACCACCTACGAGCAGTACTTC. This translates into CASSRDTTYEQYF.

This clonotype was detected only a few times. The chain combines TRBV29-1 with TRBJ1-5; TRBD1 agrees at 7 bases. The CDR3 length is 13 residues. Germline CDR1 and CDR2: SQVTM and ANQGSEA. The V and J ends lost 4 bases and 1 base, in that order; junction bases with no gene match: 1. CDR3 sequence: CSVGQGSNQPQHF. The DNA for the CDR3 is TGCAGCGTTGGACAGGGAAGCAATCAGCCCCAGCATTTT.

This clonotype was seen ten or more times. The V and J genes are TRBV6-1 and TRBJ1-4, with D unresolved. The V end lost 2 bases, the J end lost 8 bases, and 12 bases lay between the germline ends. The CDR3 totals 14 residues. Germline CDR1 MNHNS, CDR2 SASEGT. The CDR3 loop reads CASSEWGGREKLFF. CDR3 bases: TGTGCCAGCAGTGAATGGGGAGGGAGAGAAAAACTGTTTTTT.

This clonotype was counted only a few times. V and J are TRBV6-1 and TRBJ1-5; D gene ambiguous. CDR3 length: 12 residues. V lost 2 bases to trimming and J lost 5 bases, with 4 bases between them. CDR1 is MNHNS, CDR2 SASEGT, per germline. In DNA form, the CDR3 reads TGTGCCAGCAGTGAACTCGATCAGCCCCAGCATTTT. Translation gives CASSELDQPQHF.

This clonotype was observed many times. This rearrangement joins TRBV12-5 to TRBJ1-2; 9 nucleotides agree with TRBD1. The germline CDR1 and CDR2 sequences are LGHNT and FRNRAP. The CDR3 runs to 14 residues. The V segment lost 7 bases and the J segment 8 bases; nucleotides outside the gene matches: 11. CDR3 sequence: CASANPGTGNGYTF. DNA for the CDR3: TGTGCTAGTGCCAACCCGGGGACAGGGAACGGCTACACCTTC.

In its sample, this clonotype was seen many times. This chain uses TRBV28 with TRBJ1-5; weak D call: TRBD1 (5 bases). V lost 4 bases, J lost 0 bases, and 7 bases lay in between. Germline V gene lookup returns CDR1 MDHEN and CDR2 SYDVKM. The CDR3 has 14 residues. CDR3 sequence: CASSSTDSNQPQHF. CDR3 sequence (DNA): TGTGCCAGCAGTTCGACAGATAGCAATCAGCCCCAGCATTTT.

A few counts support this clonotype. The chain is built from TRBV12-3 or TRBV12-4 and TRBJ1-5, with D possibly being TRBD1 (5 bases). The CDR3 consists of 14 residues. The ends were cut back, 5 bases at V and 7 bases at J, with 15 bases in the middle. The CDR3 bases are TGTGCCAGCAGTCCGGGACGGCTGACCCAGCCCCAGCATTTT. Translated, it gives CASSPGRLTQPQHF.

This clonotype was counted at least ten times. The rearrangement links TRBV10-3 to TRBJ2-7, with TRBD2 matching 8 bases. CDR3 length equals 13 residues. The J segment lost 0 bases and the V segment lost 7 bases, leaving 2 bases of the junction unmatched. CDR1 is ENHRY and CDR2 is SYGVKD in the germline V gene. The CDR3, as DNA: TGTGCCATCAATGGGACTAGCTCCTACGAGCAGTACTTC. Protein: CAINGTSSYEQYF.

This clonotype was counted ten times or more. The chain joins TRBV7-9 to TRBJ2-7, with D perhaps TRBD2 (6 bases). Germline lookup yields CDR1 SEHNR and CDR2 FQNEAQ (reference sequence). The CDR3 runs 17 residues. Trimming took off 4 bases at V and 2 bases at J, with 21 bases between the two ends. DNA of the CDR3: TGTGCCAGCAGCTCTTGGGACCGCGGGGACTGGGCCTACGAGCAGTACTTC. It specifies CASSSWDRGDWAYEQYF.

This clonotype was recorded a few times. The CDR3 DNA is TGTGCCTGGAGTCTTAATAGCGGGAGGCAGACCCAGTACTTC. Its protein product is CAWSLNSGRQTQYF. The chain joins TRBV30 to TRBJ2-5; 10 bases agree with TRBD2. CDR1 and CDR2 (germline): GTSNPN, SVGIG (reference sequence). V lost 2 bases and J lost 6; bases outside the gene matches: 6. This CDR3 has 14 residues.